This T cell receptor (beta chain) was captured by sequencing in a study of blood T cell repertoires in COVID-19. On the study more broadly: There were acute and convalescent COVID-19 samples, and they came from the United States, Italy and Spain.

The length of the CDR3 is 16 residues. The germline V gene has CDR1 MDHEN and CDR2 SYDVKM. V gave up 3 bases and J gave up 7 bases; unmatched junction bases: 10. Authors' analysis steps: Reference gene primer amplification gave nucleated cell count estimates. Clones were read by immunoSEQ multiplex PCR, and TCRdb kept only the in-frame ones, dropping some. V, J and clone size derive from that table, while D and trimming were established from the DNA sequence. The table shows roughly 250,000 clones, with 75% to 90% occurring only once. This clonotype was obtained from a man between 25 and 39 years old with acute or convalescent COVID-19. Source material: peripheral blood. The chain links TRBV28 to TRBJ1-4; TRBD1 matches at 8 bases. The CDR3 sequence: CASSFRSTGGGEKLFF. The CDR3 nucleotides are TGTGCCAGCAGTTTCCGGTCAACAGGGGGAGGTGAAAAACTGTTTTTT.